The next 20 T cell receptor beta chains were all read from a single sample in a study of control samples from healthy donors and cancer patients. Produced via immunoSEQ multiplex PCR; TCRdb's table is partial and in-frame only. The sample consists of about 120,000 clones, 85% to 90% of them appearing once. Sample: blood. All receptors come from a man aged 25-45 years in good health.

This chain uses TRBV12-3 or TRBV12-4 with TRBJ2-2, with a tentative D call TRBD1 (6 bases). Trimming stripped 11 bases from V and 1 base from J, with 11 bases between. The CDR3 is made up of 13 amino acids. This CDR3 reads CAGQQGNTGELFF. As DNA, the CDR3 is TGTGCCGGTCAACAGGGGAACACCGGGGAGCTGTTTTTT.

The chain is built from TRBV3-1 (or the pseudogene TRBV3-2) and TRBJ2-7; D could derive from TRBD1 or TRBD2 (5 bases each). The CDR3 is made up of 14 amino acids. Trimming removed 0 bases from V and 7 bases from J, with 13 bases in between. Germline V CDR1 and CDR2: LGHDT, YNNKEL (reference sequence). This chain's CDR3 is CASSQDEGTGEQYF. Written as DNA, the CDR3 is TGTGCCAGCAGCCAAGATGAAGGGACGGGGGAGCAGTACTTC.

The CDR3 DNA reads as TGTGCAGTCGAGGACACAGGCTCTGGAAACACCATATATTTT. Translation: CAVEDTGSGNTIYF. This chain connects TRBV24-1 to TRBJ1-3; TRBD1 might be the D (5 bases). The germline CDR1 and CDR2 sequences are KGHDR and SFDVKD. The CDR3 length is 14 residues.

The rearrangement links TRBV6-5 to TRBJ1-2, with D possibly matching TRBD1 (6 bases). The CDR3 consists of 13 residues. Germline loops: CDR1 MNHEY, CDR2 SVGAGI. Trimming removed 5 bases at V and 6 bases at J, with 13 bases between. The CDR3 DNA is TGTGCCAGCAGTCCGGGGGGCGGAGATGGCTACACCTTC. Its protein is CASSPGGGDGYTF.

This chain links TRBV25-1 with TRBJ2-7; 7 nucleotides match TRBD2. CDR3 length: 13 amino acids. J was trimmed by 6 bases and V by 2 bases; bases with no gene match: 4. Germline CDR1 is MGHDK and CDR2 is SYGVNS. The CDR3 nucleotides read TGTGCCAGCAGTGAACCCGGACTAGGCGAGCAGTACTTC. Translating gives CASSEPGLGEQYF.

The CDR3 region has the DNA TGTGCCAGCAGCTGGGGGGTAATGGAGACCCAGTACTTC. Protein sequence: CASSWGVMETQYF. The chain uses TRBV7-2 and TRBJ2-5; TRBD2 is a possible D gene (6 bases). In germline, CDR1 is SGHTA, CDR2 FQGNSA. Trimming left V 4 bases short and J 5 bases short, with 11 bases between. This CDR3 is 13 amino acids long. The complete variable domain, with remaining parts taken from reference TRBV7-2 and TRBJ2-5, reads GAGVSQSPSNKVTEKGKDVELRCDPISGHTALYWYRQSLGQGLEFLIYFQGNSAPDKSGLPSDRFSAERTGGSVSTLTIQRTQQEDSAVYLCASSWGVMETQYFGPGTRLLVL.

The CDR3 bases are TGTGCCAGCCGGGACAGATTTTTT. It is translated as CASRDRFF. The genes are TRBV19 and TRBJ1-4, with TRBD1 identical over 7 bases. Germline V gives CDR1 LNHDA, CDR2 SQIVND (reference sequence). J was trimmed by 17 bases and V by 9 bases; bases with no gene match: 3. This CDR3 spans 8 amino acids. The full variable domain, in which reference TRBV19 and TRBJ1-4 provide the parts outside the CDR3, is DGGITQSPKYLFRKEGQNVTLSCEQNLNHDAMYWYRQDPGQGLRLIYYSQIVNDFQKGDIAEGYSVSREKKESFPLTVTSAQKNPTAFYLCASRDRFFGSGTQLSVL.

This rearrangement joins TRBV20-1 to TRBJ2-5; weak D call: TRBD2 (6 bases). The V and J ends lost 6 bases and 5 bases respectively, with 10 bases between them. Germline values: CDR1 DFQATT, CDR2 SNEGSKA (reference sequence). The CDR3 runs to 11 residues. The CDR3 reads CSATGGETQYF. The CDR3 DNA is TGCAGTGCGACTGGGGGGGAGACCCAGTACTTC.

This clone was seen a handful of times. This chain connects TRBV10-3 to TRBJ2-1; D unresolved. Germline loops: CDR1 ENHRY, CDR2 SYGVKD. The CDR3 is 15 amino acids. The ends were cut back, 2 bases at V and 0 bases at J, with 8 bases in the middle. CDR3 sequence: CAISEGVSSYNEQFF. CDR3 DNA: TGTGCCATCAGTGAGGGGGTTAGCTCCTACAATGAGCAGTTCTTC.

The chain employs TRBV7-8 and TRBJ1-6; 8 bases line up with TRBD1. The CDR3 is 15 amino acids. The V gene's germline CDR1 is SGHVS and CDR2 FQNEAQ. The J segment lost 7 bases and the V segment lost 5 bases, leaving 7 bases of the junction unmatched. In DNA form, the CDR3 reads TGTGCCAGCAGCCCCGGACAGGGCGGGAATTCACCCCTCCACTTT. Amino acids: CASSPGQGGNSPLHF.

V gene TRBV4-2 combines with J gene TRBJ1-2, with 10 bases lining up with TRBD1. Trimming at V came to 0 bases and at J to 10 bases, leaving 5 bases not matched to a gene. The germline gives CDR1 LGHNA, CDR2 YNFKEQ. The CDR3 runs 14 residues. CDR3 protein: CASSQDIGQGVYTF. CDR3 nucleotides: TGTGCCAGCAGCCAAGATATAGGACAGGGGGTCTACACCTTC.

This chain connects TRBV7-3 to TRBJ2-5; D perhaps matches TRBD1 (6 bases). Germline assignment: CDR1 SGHTA and CDR2 FQGTGA. This CDR3 region has 13 residues. Trimming stripped 5 bases from V and 7 bases from J, with 14 bases between. CDR3 in amino acids: CASSPGQSGTQYF. The CDR3 region has the DNA TGTGCCAGCAGCCCCGGACAGTCAGGGACCCAGTACTTC.

The chain links TRBV7-9 to TRBJ2-2; D is unclear. CDR1 SEHNR and CDR2 FQNEAQ come from the germline V gene (reference sequence). CDR3 size: 13 residues. The V and J ends lost 5 bases and 5 bases respectively, with 9 bases between them. The CDR3 is CASSPGPTGELFF. CDR3 sequence (DNA): TGTGCCAGCAGCCCTGGCCCAACCGGGGAGCTGTTTTTT.

The rearrangement joins TRBV18 to TRBJ1-6, with D possibly being TRBD1 (5 bases). The germline V gene encodes CDR1 KGHSH and CDR2 LQKENI. This CDR3 is built from 14 residues. V lost 6 bases and J lost 8, with 14 bases in between. CDR3 residues: CASSPDGADSPLHF. The CDR3 region has the DNA TGTGCCAGCTCTCCCGATGGGGCAGATTCACCCCTCCACTTT.

The chain couples TRBV27 to TRBJ2-1; D is unresolved. This CDR3 is 15 amino acids long. The V end was cut by 2 bases, the J end by 4 bases, with 12 bases between. Looked up from germline, CDR1 is MNHEY and CDR2 is SMNVEV (reference sequence). CDR3 nucleotides: TGTGCCAGCAGTTTAAGGCAGTCGTCGTACAATGAGCAGTTCTTC. Its translation is CASSLRQSSYNEQFF.

With respect to this clone: The junction and the germline gene differ at one end; a read error may be behind it. The CDR3 loop reads CASSPRGGNPEAFF. The CDR3 bases are TGTGCCAGCAGCCCCAGGGGGGGGAACCCTGAAGCTTTCTTT. The V call is TRBV7-9, the J call TRBJ1-1, with 7 bases identical to TRBD1. CDR1 SEHNR and CDR2 FQNEAQ come from the germline V gene (reference sequence). This CDR3 has 14 amino acids.

The J gene is TRBJ1-2, the V gene TRBV7-9; the D is unclear. Trimming shortened V by 3 bases and J by 4 bases, and 6 bases separated the two germline ends. Per the germline V gene, CDR1 is SEHNR and CDR2 is FQNEAQ (reference sequence). The CDR3 spans 12 residues. The CDR3 region has the DNA TGTGCCAGCAGCTTGGGCAGCTATGGCTACACCTTC. Its protein is CASSLGSYGYTF.

The rearrangement uses TRBV18 and TRBJ2-5; 13 nucleotides align to TRBD2. Germline V gives CDR1 KGHSH, CDR2 LQKENI. The CDR3 consists of 16 residues. Losses at the gene ends were 6 bases for V and 4 bases for J; bases not matched to a gene: 8. DNA of the CDR3: TGTGCCAGCTCCCCCGGGACTAGCGGGGTTAGAGAGACCCAGTACTTC. Its protein product is CASSPGTSGVRETQYF.

This chain links TRBV7-6 with TRBJ2-2; 8 bases align to TRBD1. CDR1 is SGHVS, CDR2 FNYEAQ, per germline. The CDR3 is made up of 15 amino acids. Here the CDR3 reads CATGGESVNTGELFF. The DNA for the CDR3 is TGTGCTACAGGGGGTGAAAGCGTAAACACCGGGGAGCTGTTTTTT.

Comment on this clone: The same CDR3 can be traced to other DNA sequences in this sample. This chain connects TRBV5-1 to TRBJ1-2; TRBD1 agrees at 7 bases. V dropped 5 bases and J dropped 2; count of bases not matched to a gene: 9. This CDR3 has 15 amino acids. The germline V gene has CDR1 SGHRS and CDR2 YFSETQ. The CDR3 DNA follows: TGCGCCAGCAGTCCCGGGACAGTACTCAACTATGGCTACACCTTC. Its translation: CASSPGTVLNYGYTF.